This passage covers 27 T cell receptor beta chains from one sample sequenced in a study of T cell responses to AZD1222 COVID-19 vaccine. Profiling relied on immunoSEQ multiplex PCR, and the TCRdb table lists in-frame clones only, not all of them. The sample records around 99,000 clones, under 95% being singletons. The sequencing used peripheral blood, collected 28 days after the second AZD1222 dose. The source of these receptors is an adult who received the AZD1222 COVID-19 vaccine.

The V and J genes are TRBV5-1 and TRBJ2-7; D might be TRBD1 or TRBD2, each matching 6 bases. This CDR3 contains 14 residues. Looked up from germline, CDR1 is SGHRS and CDR2 is YFSETQ. V was clipped by 6 bases and J by 4 bases, with 17 bases between them. The CDR3 protein is CASTSFGGGYEQYF. The CDR3 DNA reads TGCGCCAGCACCAGCTTTGGAGGGGGTTACGAGCAGTACTTC. Full variable domain (missing parts from reference TRBV5-1 and TRBJ2-7): KAGVTQTPRYLIKTRGQQVTLSCSPISGHRSVSWYQQTPGQGLQFLFEYFSETQRNKGNFPGRFSGRQFSNSRSEMNVSTLELGDSALYLCASTSFGGGYEQYFGPGTRLTVT.

The chain couples TRBV3-1 (or the pseudogene TRBV3-2) to TRBJ2-7; 10 nucleotides align to TRBD2. The germline gives CDR1 LGHDT, CDR2 YNNKEL (reference sequence). The CDR3 is 16 amino acids. V trimming: 3 bases; J trimming: 2 bases; junction bases outside the gene matches: 7. The CDR3 sequence: CASSHIGTSDPYEQYF. The CDR3 DNA sequence: TGTGCCAGCAGCCATATCGGGACTAGCGATCCCTACGAGCAGTACTTC.

The rearrangement uses TRBV19 and TRBJ2-1; 10 positions match TRBD2. V lost 6 bases to trimming and J lost 8 bases; unmatched junction nucleotides: 7. Germline lookup yields CDR1 LNHDA and CDR2 SQIVND (reference sequence). CDR3 length: 14 residues. The CDR3 sequence: CASRAAGGPDEQFF. In DNA, the CDR3 is TGTGCCAGTAGGGCAGCGGGAGGGCCGGATGAGCAGTTCTTC.

The V call is TRBV6-1, the J call TRBJ1-1; 7 bases line up with TRBD1. The J segment lost 4 bases and the V segment lost 0 bases, leaving 8 bases of the junction unmatched. Germline values: CDR1 MNHNS, CDR2 SASEGT. There are 16 residues in the CDR3. The CDR3 spells CASSEADRSGSTEAFF. Here the CDR3 DNA reads TGTGCCAGCAGTGAAGCGGACAGGTCTGGGAGCACTGAAGCTTTCTTT.

V gene TRBV7-8 combines with J gene TRBJ2-1; 7 nucleotides match TRBD2. V shed 4 bases and J 2 bases; nucleotides not matched to a gene: 11. The CDR3 length is 17 residues. Germline V CDR1 and CDR2: SGHVS, FQNEAQ. For the CDR3, the DNA is TGTGCCAGCAGCTCCCGGCTCCGAAGCGGGACCTACAATGAGCAGTTCTTC. Amino acid sequence: CASSSRLRSGTYNEQFF.

The chain links TRBV6-4 to TRBJ2-6; D possibly corresponds to TRBD1 (5 bases). V was trimmed by 6 bases and J by 4 bases, leaving 10 bases between them. Germline lookup yields CDR1 MRHNA and CDR2 SNTAGT. The CDR3 spans 14 residues. The CDR3 sequence: CASSPGSGANVLTF. CDR3 nucleotide sequence: TGTGCCAGCAGCCCAGGGTCGGGGGCCAACGTCCTGACTTTC.

V usage is TRBV18 and J usage is TRBJ1-2, with D hard to call. The V end was cut by 3 bases, the J end by 0 bases, with 8 bases between. Germline V CDR1 and CDR2: KGHSH, LQKENI. The CDR3 is 14 amino acids. In DNA, the CDR3 is TGTGCCAGCTCACCGGACGGAGCTAACTATGGCTACACCTTC. Protein: CASSPDGANYGYTF.

The rearrangement links TRBV2 to TRBJ2-7, with D perhaps TRBD1 (6 bases). Germline loops: CDR1 SNHLY, CDR2 FYNNEI. The CDR3 is 14 amino acids. Deletions cut 6 bases from V and 2 bases from J, with 14 bases between. The CDR3 DNA follows: TGTGCCAGCAGGGGGGCAGGGAGTCCCTACGAGCAGTACTTC. It translates to CASRGAGSPYEQYF. Combining the CDR3 with reference TRBV2 and TRBJ2-7 gives the whole variable domain EPEVTQTPSHQVTQMGQEVILRCVPISNHLYFYWYRQILGQKVEFLVSFYNNEISEKSEIFDDQFSVERPDGSNFTLKIRSTKLEDSAMYFCASRGAGSPYEQYFGPGTRLTVT.

As for this clone: The same CDR3 can be traced to other DNA sequences in this sample. The V gene is TRBV9, the J gene TRBJ1-2; tentative D call: TRBD1 (5 bases). There are 12 residues in the CDR3. The V end lost 0 bases, the J end lost 8 bases, and 8 bases lay between the germline ends. Germline CDR1 and CDR2: SGDLS and YYNGEE. CDR3 bases: TGTGCCAGCAGCGTAGGGGGCCGGGGCTACACCTTC. Its translation: CASSVGGRGYTF.

This CDR3 is CASSPQGWGTGELFF. In DNA, the CDR3 is TGTGCCAGCAGCCCTCAGGGGTGGGGCACCGGGGAGCTGTTTTTT. V gene TRBV5-4 combines with J gene TRBJ2-2; D may be TRBD1 (6 bases). The V end was cut by 4 bases, the J end by 4 bases, with 14 bases between. The CDR3 has 15 residues. Germline CDR1 SGHNT, CDR2 YYREEE (reference sequence).

This sequence joins TRBV6-2 or TRBV6-3 and TRBJ1-4, with D unresolved. Germline-derived CDR1 and CDR2 are MNHEY and SVGEGT. V lost 0 bases, J lost 0 bases, and 5 bases lay in between. This CDR3 is 15 amino acids long. The CDR3 spells CASSYSTTTNEKLFF. CDR3 in DNA: TGTGCCAGCAGTTACTCGACTACAACTAATGAAAAACTGTTTTTT.

The table lists this clone with a count of one. This chain connects TRBV3-1 (or the pseudogene TRBV3-2) to TRBJ2-3; a weak D match, TRBD2 (7 bases). V dropped 5 bases and J dropped 6 bases, with 15 bases sitting between them. Germline V gene lookup returns CDR1 LGHDT and CDR2 YNNKEL (reference sequence). The CDR3 extends over 14 amino acids. The CDR3 protein is CASSWAGATDTQYF. As DNA, the CDR3 is TGTGCCAGCAGCTGGGCGGGGGCAACGGATACGCAGTATTTT.

This chain uses TRBV11-3 with TRBJ2-1, with D possibly matching TRBD2 (6 bases). CDR3 length: 15 amino acids. Germline V gene sequence: CDR1 SGHNT, CDR2 YENEEA. The germline V and J ends were trimmed by 2 bases and 5 bases, with 13 bases remaining between them. The CDR3 region is CASSLRDGSHNEQFF. For the CDR3, the DNA is TGTGCCAGCAGCTTACGCGACGGGAGCCACAATGAGCAGTTCTTC.

The gene calls are TRBV5-1 and TRBJ2-3, with 13 bases fitting TRBD2. J gave up 5 bases and V 5 bases, and 8 bases lay outside the gene matches. Germline CDR1 is SGHRS and CDR2 is YFSETQ. This CDR3 spans 16 amino acids. DNA for the CDR3: TGCGCCAGCAGTCCCACTAGCGGGGGGGCCTTAGATACGCAGTATTTT. Amino acids: CASSPTSGGALDTQYF.

The CDR3 protein is CASSPRLLRQTLNTEAFF. CDR3 in DNA: TGCGCCAGCAGCCCGCGCCTCCTTCGACAGACCTTGAACACTGAAGCTTTCTTT. The genes are TRBV4-1 and TRBJ1-1; tentative D call: TRBD1 (5 bases). CDR1 MGHRA and CDR2 YSYEKL come from the germline V gene. Trimming removed 4 bases at V and 0 bases at J, with 21 bases between. The CDR3 sequence is 18 residues long.

The rearrangement uses TRBV19 and TRBJ1-3; D perhaps matches TRBD1 (5 bases). Germline assignment: CDR1 LNHDA and CDR2 SQIVND (reference sequence). The V gene lost 6 bases and the J gene lost 3 bases, with 12 bases spanning the gap. This CDR3 has 14 amino acids. In nucleotides, the CDR3 is TGTGCCAGTAGCGCGCAGGGAGGTGGAAACACCATATATTTT. As protein: CASSAQGGGNTIYF.

The chain recombines TRBV12-3 or TRBV12-4 with TRBJ2-7; D is undetermined. CDR3 length: 13 amino acids. V shed 8 bases and J shed 1 base, with 12 bases lying between them. CDR3 sequence (DNA): TGTGCCAGCCTGGACGGACGATCCTACGAGCAGTACTTC. This sequence encodes CASLDGRSYEQYF.

V usage is TRBV5-6 and J usage is TRBJ1-4; D perhaps matches TRBD1 (6 bases). Germline V gene sequence: CDR1 SGHDT, CDR2 YYEEEE. The CDR3 length is 14 residues. With 0 bases removed from V and 8 bases from J, the gap between germline ends came to 11 bases. For the CDR3, the DNA is TGTGCCAGCAGCTTGGTACAGGGCGCCGAAAAACTGTTTTTT. Translating it yields CASSLVQGAEKLFF.

V is TRBV5-1 and J is TRBJ1-4; a possible D gene is TRBD1 (6 bases). The V and J ends lost 4 bases and 5 bases respectively, with 12 bases between them. Looked up from germline, CDR1 is SGHRS and CDR2 is YFSETQ. The CDR3 extends over 14 amino acids. The CDR3 reads CASSPTTGNEKLFF. In nucleotides, the CDR3 is TGCGCCAGCAGCCCAACAACAGGGAATGAAAAACTGTTTTTT.

The V gene is TRBV10-2, the J gene TRBJ1-2; weak D call: TRBD1 (6 bases). In germline, CDR1 is WSHSY, CDR2 SAAADI. This CDR3 is 13 amino acids long. Trimming removed 2 bases from V and 6 bases from J, with 10 bases in between. Here the CDR3 reads CASSEEGDHGYTF. The CDR3 region has the DNA TGCGCCAGCAGTGAGGAGGGGGACCATGGCTACACCTTC.

The gene calls are TRBV19 and TRBJ1-5; D is unresolved. Germline loops: CDR1 LNHDA, CDR2 SQIVND (reference sequence). This CDR3 has 12 amino acids. V was clipped by 3 bases and J by 3 bases, with 3 bases between them. CDR3 coding DNA: TGTGCCAGTAGTATCCCCAATCAGCCCCAGCATTTT. Translating it yields CASSIPNQPQHF.

The CDR3 loop is CASSSEVGEAFF. CDR3 nucleotide sequence: TGTGCCAGCAGCTCGGAGGTGGGTGAAGCTTTCTTT. The V and J genes are TRBV13 and TRBJ1-1, with D uncertain. The V and J ends lost 4 bases and 7 bases respectively, with 10 bases between them. Germline V gives CDR1 PRHDT, CDR2 FYEKMQ (reference sequence). The CDR3 has 12 residues. The entire variable domain, with the rest obtained from reference TRBV13 and TRBJ1-1, is as follows: AAGVIQSPRHLIKEKRETATLKCYPIPRHDTVYWYQQGPGQDPQFLISFYEKMQSDKGSIPDRFSAQQFSDYHSELNMSSLELGDSALYFCASSSEVGEAFFGQGTRLTVV.

The chain couples TRBV3-1 (or the pseudogene TRBV3-2) to TRBJ1-3, with D unresolved. The CDR3 length is 15 residues. V was clipped by 1 base and J by 1 base, with 8 bases between them. CDR1 is LGHDT and CDR2 is YNNKEL in the germline V gene (reference sequence). This chain's CDR3 is CASSQGSRSGNTIYF. CDR3 bases: TGTGCCAGCAGCCAAGGGTCTCGGTCTGGAAACACCATATATTTT.

The chain links TRBV11-2 to TRBJ2-7; 8 nucleotides align to TRBD2. CDR3 length equals 14 residues. Germline assignment: CDR1 SGHAT and CDR2 FQNNGV. Germline trimming cut 1 base from V and 4 bases from J; bases unmatched to any gene: 3. The CDR3 loop is CASSLGGGGYEQYF. CDR3 sequence (DNA): TGTGCCAGCAGCTTAGGAGGCGGGGGGTACGAGCAGTACTTC. The variable domain in full, completed from reference TRBV11-2 and TRBJ2-7, reads EAGVAQSPRYKIIEKRQSVAFWCNPISGHATLYWYQQILGQGPKLLIQFQNNGVVDDSQLPKDRFSAERLKGVDSTLKIQPAKLEDSAVYLCASSLGGGGYEQYFGPGTRLTVT.

The rearrangement joins TRBV4-3 to TRBJ1-1, with unresolved D. The CDR3 spans 13 residues. Germline V gives CDR1 LGHNA, CDR2 YSLEER. The V gene lost 1 base and the J gene lost 3 bases, with 6 bases spanning the gap. CDR3 region: CASSQGRDTEAFF. The CDR3 nucleotides are TGCGCCAGCAGCCAAGGACGAGACACTGAAGCTTTCTTT.

J is TRBJ1-6 and V is TRBV7-9, with D tentatively TRBD1 (5 bases). V shed 1 base and J shed 5 bases, with 9 bases lying between them. Per germline, CDR1 SEHNR and CDR2 FQNEAQ (reference sequence). This CDR3 is built from 15 residues. CDR3 region: CASSLGGVNNSPLHF. CDR3 sequence (DNA): TGTGCCAGCAGCTTAGGGGGGGTAAATAATTCACCCCTCCACTTT.

This clone came up once. V gene TRBV7-2 combines with J gene TRBJ2-7; a possible D gene is TRBD2 (6 bases). This CDR3 contains 14 residues. V gave up 7 bases and J gave up 1 base, with 14 bases separating them. The germline V gene encodes CDR1 SGHTA and CDR2 FQGNSA. CDR3 coding DNA: TGTGCCAGCACCCCCCTAGCGCTTTCCTACGAGCAGTACTTC. Protein sequence: CASTPLALSYEQYF.